The next 16 T cell receptor beta chains were all read from a single sample in a study of long-term antiretroviral therapy in people with HIV. An immunoSEQ assay, version v3.0, was performed at survey level. Libraries were prepared by immunoSEQ multiplex PCR; TCRdb keeps only in-frame clonotypes and omits some of them. The sample yields about 18,000 clones, approximately 81% seen once. Sequences were derived from unsorted PBMCs, sampled 0.6 years after starting antiretroviral therapy. Receptors were obtained from a woman between 18 and 29 years old with HIV.

The J gene is TRBJ1-4, the V gene TRBV19; TRBD1 matches at 9 bases. The CDR3 runs to 15 residues. Germline V gene lookup returns CDR1 LNHDA and CDR2 SQIVND (reference sequence). J was trimmed by 5 bases and V by 5 bases; bases with no gene match: 6. The CDR3 DNA is TGTGCCAGTAGTGGTTGGGACAGGGTGAATGAAAAACTGTTTTTT. Translation gives CASSGWDRVNEKLFF.

In its sample, this clone is medium-sized (0.01 to 0.1%). The gene calls are TRBV7-3 and TRBJ2-7; D unresolved. Germline lookup yields CDR1 SGHTA and CDR2 FQGTGA. V lost 2 bases and J 0 bases, leaving 5 bases between the germline ends. The CDR3 has 13 residues. The CDR3 DNA reads TGTGCCAGCAGCTTAGGATTCTCCTACGAGCAGTACTTC. The encoded protein is CASSLGFSYEQYF.

The rearrangement links TRBV6-6 to TRBJ1-1; D gene ambiguous. CDR3 length equals 12 residues. V was clipped by 7 bases and J by 4 bases, with 10 bases between them. Per germline, CDR1 MNHNY and CDR2 SVGAGI (reference sequence). The CDR3 coding sequence is TGTGCCAGCACCGAGGGTGGCACTGAAGCTTTCTTT. It yields the protein CASTEGGTEAFF.

This chain uses TRBV28 with TRBJ2-3, with TRBD2 matching over 7 bases. The CDR3 is 16 amino acids. V lost 5 bases, J lost 4 bases, and 12 bases stayed unmatched. Per germline, CDR1 MDHEN and CDR2 SYDVKM. CDR3 loop: CASSAGLAVLADTQYF. The DNA of the CDR3 is TGTGCCAGCAGTGCCGGGCTAGCGGTTTTAGCAGATACGCAGTATTTT.

The chain employs TRBV11-2 and TRBJ2-7; 7 bases match TRBD1. V lost 1 base to trimming and J lost 5 bases; unmatched junction nucleotides: 5. This CDR3 spans 14 amino acids. The germline CDR1 and CDR2 sequences are SGHAT and FQNNGV. CDR3 sequence: CASSLAGGSDEQYF. The CDR3 DNA reads as TGTGCCAGCAGCTTAGCAGGGGGTTCCGACGAGCAGTACTTC.

This rearrangement joins TRBV10-1 to TRBJ2-7; the D is unclear. There are 13 residues in the CDR3. Per the germline V gene, CDR1 is WNHNN and CDR2 is SYGVQD (reference sequence). Trimming stripped 0 bases from V and 6 bases from J, with 9 bases between. This CDR3 is CASSESGRSEQYF. The CDR3 DNA sequence: TGCGCCAGCAGTGAGTCGGGTCGCTCCGAGCAGTACTTC.

The chain carries TRBV6-5 and TRBJ2-5; D is possibly TRBD2 (5 bases). CDR1 and CDR2 from the germline V gene are MNHEY and SVGAGI. Trimming pared 6 bases from V and 2 bases from J, leaving 13 bases between. The CDR3 is 14 residues long. This CDR3 reads CASSRERRQETQYF. The CDR3 nucleotides read TGTGCCAGCAGCAGAGAGCGGAGACAAGAGACCCAGTACTTC.

The rearrangement uses TRBV30 and TRBJ2-4; perhaps TRBD2 as D (5 bases). V lost 3 bases, J lost 8 bases, and 8 bases lay in between. Germline V lookup: CDR1 GTSNPN, CDR2 SVGIG (reference sequence). This CDR3 has 11 residues. The CDR3 nucleotides are TGTGCCTGGAGAGTGAGGGACATTCAGTACTTC. The encoded protein is CAWRVRDIQYF.

For this clone: Within the sample, other DNA sequences also encode this same CDR3. This sequence joins TRBV15 and TRBJ1-4, with a tentative D call TRBD1 (6 bases). The V gene lost 0 bases and the J gene lost 4 bases, with 12 bases spanning the gap. The CDR3 sequence is 16 residues long. Per the germline V gene, CDR1 is LNHNV and CDR2 is YYDKDF (reference sequence). This CDR3 is CATSRDPGRGNEKLFF. As DNA, the CDR3 is TGTGCCACCAGCAGAGATCCGGGCAGGGGTAATGAAAAACTGTTTTTT.

The chain uses TRBV6-5 and TRBJ1-3; D unresolved. Germline CDR1 MNHEY, CDR2 SVGAGI. The CDR3 is 14 amino acids. Trimming shortened V by 5 bases and J by 4 bases, and 12 bases separated the two germline ends. The CDR3 here is CASSRRVAGNTIYF. The CDR3 coding sequence is TGTGCCAGCAGTCGAAGGGTAGCCGGAAACACCATATATTTT.

J is TRBJ1-1 and V is TRBV4-1; D is undetermined. CDR1 and CDR2 (germline): MGHRA, YSYEKL. The CDR3 is 15 residues long. V was cut by 2 bases and J by 3 bases, with 13 bases left in between. CDR3 in DNA: TGCGCCAGCAGCCAACCCCTGGGCCTCGACACTGAAGCTTTCTTT. Translation: CASSQPLGLDTEAFF.

This chain uses TRBV7-9 with TRBJ2-1; tentatively, D is TRBD2 (5 bases). Trimming took 5 bases from V and 4 from J, leaving 15 bases between them. CDR1 SEHNR and CDR2 FQNEAQ come from the germline V gene (reference sequence). CDR3 length: 15 residues. Here the CDR3 reads CASSPRDRLYNEQFF. In DNA, the CDR3 is TGTGCCAGCAGCCCTCGGGATCGGCTTTACAATGAGCAGTTCTTC.

This chain joins TRBV7-2 and TRBJ1-3; TRBD1 might be the D (5 bases). V lost 5 bases to trimming and J lost 2 bases, with 16 bases between them. Germline V CDR1 and CDR2: SGHTA, FQGNSA. The CDR3 contains 16 residues. CDR3 region: CASSPQYARAGNTIYF. The CDR3, as DNA: TGTGCCAGCAGCCCCCAATACGCCAGGGCTGGAAACACCATATATTTT.

The J gene is TRBJ2-3, the V gene TRBV6-4; maybe TRBD1 (5 bases). Germline V lookup: CDR1 MRHNA, CDR2 SNTAGT. This CDR3 is 15 amino acids long. Trimming cost V 0 bases and J 2 bases, with 9 bases left between them. CDR3 protein: CASSDSADNTDTQYF. In DNA form, the CDR3 reads TGTGCCAGCAGTGACTCCGCGGACAACACAGATACGCAGTATTTT.

The chain combines TRBV7-2 with TRBJ2-7; D call uncertain. The V and J ends lost 5 bases and 11 bases respectively, with 19 bases between them. The CDR3 runs to 13 residues. In germline, CDR1 is SGHTA, CDR2 FQGNSA. CDR3 loop: CASSPQAFGPEYF. CDR3 nucleotides: TGTGCCAGCAGCCCCCAGGCTTTCGGGCCCGAGTACTTC.

A single count supports this clone. The chain carries TRBV5-6 and TRBJ2-2, with TRBD1 matching 9 bases. With V trimmed by 4 bases and J by 7 bases, 8 bases remained unmatched. The germline gives CDR1 SGHDT, CDR2 YYEEEE. The CDR3 spans 15 residues. CDR3 sequence (DNA): TGTGCCAGCAGCGGGGAACAGGGGGCGGTCGGGGAGCTGTTTTTT. Amino acids: CASSGEQGAVGELFF.